Presented here are 23 T cell receptor beta chains from one specimen sequenced in a study of blood T cell repertoires in COVID-19. TCRdb keeps only in-frame clones here, not all; method: immunoSEQ multiplex PCR. The sample carries about 190,000 clones, about four fifths recorded once. Sequenced material: PBMCs or T cells enriched from blood (not recorded which). The receptors come from a woman aged 25 to 45 who had recovered from COVID-19.

The CDR3: CSARQGVLTFF. The CDR3 DNA reads TGCAGTGCTCGACAGGGGGTCCTAACTTTCTTT. This chain connects TRBV20-1 to TRBJ1-1, with 9 bases that match TRBD1. The CDR3 consists of 11 residues. V was pared by 5 bases and J by 12 bases, with 7 bases of the junction left unmatched. The germline CDR1 and CDR2 sequences are DFQATT and SNEGSKA (reference sequence).

The chain couples TRBV18 to TRBJ2-1; maybe TRBD2 (5 bases). This CDR3 is 14 amino acids long. The V and J ends lost 4 bases and 10 bases respectively, with 17 bases between them. Germline V gene sequence: CDR1 KGHSH, CDR2 LQKENI. In DNA form, the CDR3 reads TGTGCCAGCTCACGCAGCGGCAGTCGTGAGGAGCAGTTCTTC. It codes for CASSRSGSREEQFF.

The V and J genes are TRBV7-2 and TRBJ2-3, with 9 bases fitting TRBD2. The CDR3 is 15 residues long. Germline V CDR1 and CDR2: SGHTA, FQGNSA. With V trimmed by 1 base and J by 7 bases, 6 bases remained unmatched. The CDR3: CASSLVAASGNTQYF. Written as DNA, the CDR3 is TGTGCCAGCAGCTTAGTTGCGGCTAGCGGGAATACGCAGTATTTT.

This clone has more than one count but fewer than ten. The rearrangement uses TRBV19 and TRBJ2-7; 12 bases are shared with TRBD2. The germline CDR1 and CDR2 sequences are LNHDA and SQIVND (reference sequence). There are 15 residues in the CDR3. Germline trimming cut 5 bases from V and 5 bases from J; bases unmatched to any gene: 7. CDR3 coding DNA: TGTGCCAGTAGTTCGAGACTAGCGGGAGCGGACGAGCAGTACTTC. It specifies CASSSRLAGADEQYF.

The V gene is TRBV7-2, the J gene TRBJ2-1; TRBD2 aligns across 12 bases. Germline lookup yields CDR1 SGHTA and CDR2 FQGNSA. This CDR3 has 16 residues. The V and J ends lost 1 base and 5 bases, in that order; junction bases with no gene match: 3. The CDR3 sequence is CASSLVASGRDNEQFF. DNA of the CDR3: TGTGCCAGCAGCTTAGTGGCTAGCGGGAGGGACAATGAGCAGTTCTTC.

The rearrangement links TRBV6-6 to TRBJ1-2; 9 bases are shared with TRBD1. Trimming cost V 7 bases and J 8 bases; bases outside gene matches: 11. The CDR3 is 14 amino acids. The germline gives CDR1 MNHNY, CDR2 SVGAGI (reference sequence). In DNA form, the CDR3 reads TGTGCCAGCATACCGGGACAGGGTTCGCGGGGCTACACCTTC. Translated, it gives CASIPGQGSRGYTF.

This clone is a singleton in its sample. This chain connects TRBV7-9 to TRBJ2-3; the D is unclear. This CDR3 is built from 15 residues. Germline V gives CDR1 SEHNR, CDR2 FQNEAQ (reference sequence). V was clipped by 0 bases and J by 6 bases, with 13 bases between them. The CDR3 DNA reads TGTGCCAGCAGCTTAGCGTCCCCAGCGATGGATACGCAGTATTTT. This codes for CASSLASPAMDTQYF.

The V gene is TRBV4-2, the J gene TRBJ2-5; 9 bases are a match to TRBD2. This CDR3 region has 15 residues. V shed 4 bases and J 0 bases; nucleotides not matched to a gene: 3. Germline V gene lookup returns CDR1 LGHNA and CDR2 YNFKEQ. CDR3 protein: CASSPTSGNQETQYF. Here the CDR3 DNA reads TGTGCCAGCAGCCCGACTAGCGGAAACCAAGAGACCCAGTACTTC.

The chain carries TRBV27 and TRBJ2-3; 8 bases line up with TRBD1. J gave up 6 bases and V 10 bases, and 9 bases lay outside the gene matches. This CDR3 region has 13 residues. Per the germline V gene, CDR1 is MNHEY and CDR2 is SMNVEV (reference sequence). CDR3 in amino acids: CATKQGVVDTQYF. CDR3 sequence (DNA): TGTGCCACCAAACAGGGGGTGGTGGATACGCAGTATTTT.

The chain employs TRBV2 and TRBJ2-1; D perhaps matches TRBD2 (5 bases). This CDR3 is 15 amino acids long. The germline gives CDR1 SNHLY, CDR2 FYNNEI. V dropped 5 bases and J dropped 7 bases, with 18 bases sitting between them. The CDR3 DNA follows: TGTGCCAGCAGTTCCTCCGGGAAGCGGCGGAATGAGCAGTTCTTC. It yields the protein CASSSSGKRRNEQFF.

The chain joins TRBV23-1 to TRBJ2-7, with D uncertain. TRBV23-1 carries the ORF label, with uncertain function. The CDR3 runs to 13 residues. The V gene lost 0 bases and the J gene lost 2 bases, with 5 bases spanning the gap. This CDR3 reads CASSQSRTYEQYF. The CDR3 bases are TGCGCCAGCAGTCAATCGAGAACCTACGAGCAGTACTTC.

The chain joins TRBV19 to TRBJ2-3, with D perhaps TRBD1 (6 bases). The CDR3 contains 16 residues. Trimming cost V 5 bases and J 0 bases, with 15 bases left between them. In germline, CDR1 is LNHDA, CDR2 SQIVND (reference sequence). The DNA of the CDR3 is TGTGCCAGTAGTTCCGGGACAAGGCCTAGCACAGATACGCAGTATTTT. The encoded protein is CASSSGTRPSTDTQYF.

The rearrangement uses TRBV30 and TRBJ2-2; a possible D gene is TRBD2 (6 bases). The germline gives CDR1 GTSNPN, CDR2 SVGIG (reference sequence). The CDR3 runs 15 residues. Trimming removed 2 bases at V and 7 bases at J, with 17 bases between. The CDR3 DNA reads TGTGCCTGGAGTAGGAGGGAAGGGGTCGGCGGGGAGCTGTTTTTT. It encodes CAWSRREGVGGELFF. Full variable domain (missing parts from reference TRBV30 and TRBJ2-2): SQTIHQWPATLVQPVGSPLSLECTVEGTSNPNLYWYRQAAGRGLQLLFYSVGIGQISSEVPQNLSASRPQDRQFILSSKKLLLSDSGFYLCAWSRREGVGGELFFGEGSRLTVL.

This clone was seen once. The J gene is TRBJ1-4, the V gene TRBV15; 7 bases align to TRBD1. The CDR3 is 16 residues long. The junction had 8 bases not matched to a gene; V was cut back by 1 base and J by 6 bases. Germline V gene data show CDR1 as LNHNV and CDR2 as YYDKDF (reference sequence). The CDR3 DNA is TGTGCCACCAGCAGAGGCACAGGGGAGCGGGATGAAAAACTGTTTTTT. The encoded protein is CATSRGTGERDEKLFF.

This rearrangement joins TRBV28 to TRBJ2-7, with D possibly matching TRBD2 (6 bases). Trimming cost V 2 bases and J 2 bases, with 13 bases left between them. CDR3 length: 15 residues. Germline V gene data show CDR1 as MDHEN and CDR2 as SYDVKM. The CDR3 reads CASSLPPGSPYEQYF. The DNA for the CDR3 is TGTGCCAGCAGTTTACCCCCCGGGAGTCCCTACGAGCAGTACTTC.

This rearrangement joins TRBV9 to TRBJ1-6; 8 bases align to TRBD1. Trimming at V came to 3 bases and at J to 5 bases, leaving 7 bases not matched to a gene. The CDR3 totals 16 residues. Germline values: CDR1 SGDLS, CDR2 YYNGEE. The CDR3 nucleotides are TGTGCCAGCAGCGCAGATGCGGACAGGGATAATTCACCCCTCCACTTT. It translates to CASSADADRDNSPLHF.

The chain links TRBV18 to TRBJ2-2; the match to TRBD1 covers 9 bases. V lost 5 bases and J lost 1; bases outside the gene matches: 2. Germline V gene sequence: CDR1 KGHSH, CDR2 LQKENI. The CDR3 is made up of 15 amino acids. CDR3 amino acids: CASSMGQGNTGELFF. As DNA, the CDR3 is TGTGCCAGCTCAATGGGACAGGGGAACACCGGGGAGCTGTTTTTT.

The V call is TRBV18, the J call TRBJ1-1, with a tentative D call TRBD1 (6 bases). Trimming stripped 1 base from V and 11 bases from J, with 17 bases between. CDR1 KGHSH and CDR2 LQKENI come from the germline V gene. CDR3 size: 14 residues. In nucleotides, the CDR3 is TGTGCCAGCTCACCACAGTCAGGGGAGCGGAAGGCTTTCTTT. Protein sequence: CASSPQSGERKAFF.

The chain employs TRBV5-6 and TRBJ1-5, with 9 bases aligning to TRBD1. V shed 7 bases, J shed 5 bases, and the junction held 13 bases outside the gene matches. The CDR3 is 16 residues long. The germline CDR1 and CDR2 sequences are SGHDT and YYEEEE. CDR3 nucleotide sequence: TGTGCCAGCTCAACGGAAGGACAGGGGTCATATCAGCCCCAGCATTTT. It encodes CASSTEGQGSYQPQHF.

Only one count was recorded for this clone. The chain combines TRBV28 with TRBJ2-7; 8 nucleotides align to TRBD1. Germline V gene data show CDR1 as MDHEN and CDR2 as SYDVKM. V shed 2 bases and J 1 base; nucleotides not matched to a gene: 22. This CDR3 is built from 21 residues. In DNA form, the CDR3 reads TGTGCCAGCAGTTTAAGGGGCAGGGGGCTAACGCTTCCTTTTTCATCCTACGAGCAGTACGTC. Translation: CASSLRGRGLTLPFSSYEQYV.

The chain carries TRBV19 and TRBJ2-1, with D possibly matching TRBD1 (5 bases). Trimming left V 5 bases short and J 8 bases short, with 13 bases between. CDR3 length: 13 residues. In germline, CDR1 is LNHDA, CDR2 SQIVND (reference sequence). The CDR3 region has the DNA TGTGCCAGTAGTGAAAGGGGAAGTGATGAGCAGTTCTTC. This sequence encodes CASSERGSDEQFF.

With respect to this clone: This sample includes further DNA sequences coding for the same CDR3. The CDR3 loop reads CASSFRDTDTQYF. The CDR3 nucleotides are TGCGCCAGCAGCTTTAGAGACACAGATACGCAGTATTTT. The chain is built from TRBV5-1 and TRBJ2-3, with unresolved D. The CDR3 length is 13 residues. Germline V lookup: CDR1 SGHRS, CDR2 YFSETQ. V lost 2 bases and J 2 bases, leaving 6 bases between the germline ends.

The chain is built from TRBV9 and TRBJ2-7, with D perhaps TRBD2 (5 bases). The CDR3 contains 14 residues. CDR1 is SGDLS, CDR2 YYNGEE, per germline. V lost 1 base to trimming and J lost 5 bases, with 13 bases between them. The CDR3 nucleotides read TGTGCCAGCAGCGTACGACGGGATCCCAACGAGCAGTACTTC. Amino acid sequence: CASSVRRDPNEQYF.